This T cell receptor beta chain is from a study of T-cell memory formation after mild COVID-19. This clonotype has a handful of counts. Germline V gene lookup returns CDR1 SNHLY and CDR2 FYNNEI. With 8 bases removed from V and 9 bases from J, the gap between germline ends came to 16 bases. This CDR3 contains 12 residues. TCRdb reanalysed the 5' RACE reads using MiXCR and keeps one entry per CDR3 protein. The sample has roughly 550,000 distinct CDR3 sequences, around 20% seen once. This sequence originates from an adult woman who had mild COVID-19 (a few samples of this study predate the infection). Cell type and time point are not known. The sample taken for sequencing was PBMCs or a T cell subset sorted from them (not recorded which). V usage is TRBV2 and J usage is TRBJ1-2; D is possibly TRBD1 (5 bases). In nucleotides, the CDR3 is TGTGCCAGCCTCCCCCTGGGACGACGCTACACCTTC. Translating it yields CASLPLGRRYTF.